The 12 T cell receptor beta chains given below trace back to one sample, sequenced in a study of T cells in Graves' hyperthyroidism and ophthalmopathy. TCR beta CDR3 region amplification was performed from RNA transcripts. HTBI primers were used for first-round RT-PCR of the TCR CDR3. TCRdb analysed the multiplex PCR reads with MiXCR anew, one entry per CDR3 protein. The repertoire consists of fewer than 500,000 distinct CDR3 sequences, with about 15% occurring once and the leading ten covering approximately 13%. Sequencing used blood. These receptors were taken from a man between 18 and 35 years old with Graves' ophthalmopathy.

This clonotype came up a few times. This rearrangement joins TRBV7-9 to TRBJ2-4; D unclear. Trimming cost V 1 base and J 15 bases, with 13 bases left between them. The CDR3 consists of 12 residues. Germline CDR1 reads SEHNR; CDR2 reads FQNEAQ (reference sequence). The CDR3 DNA sequence: TGTGCCAGCAGCTTAGGGGTGAGCATACCGTACTTC. This codes for CASSLGVSIPYF. The full variable domain, its missing parts supplied by reference TRBV7-9 and TRBJ2-4, is DTGVSQNPRHKITKRGQNVTFRCDPISEHNRLYWYRQTLGQGPEFLTYFQNEAQLEKSRLLSDRFSAERPKGSFSTLEIQRTEQGDSAMYLCASSLGVSIPYFGAGTRLSVL.

The sample holds many counts of this clonotype. The rearrangement uses TRBV20-1 and TRBJ2-3, with no clear D. Germline V gene lookup returns CDR1 DFQATT and CDR2 SNEGSKA (reference sequence). CDR3 length equals 13 residues. Trimming took 6 bases from V and 2 from J, leaving 12 bases between them. CDR3 residues: CSAPLVSTDTQYF. The CDR3 region has the DNA TGCAGTGCCCCCCTCGTATCCACAGATACGCAGTATTTT.

This clonotype occurred a few times. CDR3 protein: CASSLALAGGGTDTQYF. CDR3 coding DNA: TGTGCCAGCAGCTTGGCGCTGGCAGGGGGAGGCACAGATACGCAGTATTTT. The V and J genes are TRBV5-6 and TRBJ2-3; 7 bases align to TRBD1. Germline V lookup: CDR1 SGHDT, CDR2 YYEEEE. CDR3 length equals 17 residues. V gave up 0 bases and J gave up 1 base; unmatched junction bases: 8.

The table lists this clonotype with a few counts. The rearrangement uses TRBV6-1 and TRBJ1-6; 7 nucleotides line up with TRBD1. This CDR3 contains 14 residues. With 6 bases clipped from V and 5 bases from J, the junction kept 4 bases outside the gene matches. CDR1 and CDR2 (germline): MNHNS, SASEGT. The CDR3 protein is CASSWGQNNSPLHF. The CDR3 DNA reads as TGTGCCAGCAGCTGGGGACAGAATAATTCACCCCTCCACTTT.

Remarks on this clonotype: One junction end does not reproduce the germline sequence, and a read error may be involved. The chain couples TRBV6-5 to TRBJ1-2; 8 positions match TRBD1. CDR3 length: 19 residues. CDR1 is MNHEY, CDR2 SVGAGI, per germline. CDR3 loop: CACSYNPGQGPSGPYGYTF. The CDR3 coding sequence is TGTGCCTGCAGTTACAACCCAGGACAGGGCCCGAGCGGGCCCTATGGCTACACCTTC.

This clonotype has at least ten counts. The chain carries TRBV20-1 and TRBJ2-3, with a tentative D call TRBD1 (8 bases). CDR1 and CDR2 (germline): DFQATT, SNEGSKA (reference sequence). V was shortened by 5 bases and J by 3 bases, with 15 bases between the two germline ends. This CDR3 is 14 amino acids long. CDR3 protein: CSALGQGGTDTQYF. CDR3 nucleotides: TGCAGTGCTCTCGGACAGGGAGGGACAGATACGCAGTATTTT.

The rearrangement uses TRBV11-2 and TRBJ2-1, with 10 bases lining up with TRBD2. This CDR3 spans 14 amino acids. Per the germline V gene, CDR1 is SGHAT and CDR2 is FQNNGV. V lost 2 bases and J lost 9; bases outside the gene matches: 4. The CDR3, as DNA: TGTGCCAGCAGCTTACTAGCGGGAGTAAGTGAGCAGTTCTTC. Translated, it gives CASSLLAGVSEQFF.

This clonotype has at least ten counts. This chain links TRBV12-3 or TRBV12-4 with TRBJ2-7, with unresolved D. Trimming removed 9 bases from V and 0 bases from J, with 15 bases in between. This CDR3 contains 14 residues. CDR3 in amino acids: CARPDPQSSYEQYF. The CDR3 DNA is TGTGCCAGGCCGGACCCCCAGTCCTCCTACGAGCAGTACTTC.

On this clonotype: This could be a read error, since a much larger clone is one nucleotide away. The genes are TRBV5-1 and TRBJ2-5; weak D call: TRBD1 (6 bases). V lost 4 bases and J 4 bases, leaving 11 bases between the germline ends. Germline V CDR1 and CDR2: SGHRS, YFSETQ. The CDR3 length is 13 residues. The CDR3 DNA follows: TGCGCCAGCAGCGTCACAGGGCCAGAGACCCAGTACTTC. It is translated as CASSVTGPETQYF. Full variable domain (missing parts from reference TRBV5-1 and TRBJ2-5): KAGVTQTPRYLIKTRGQQVTLSCSPISGHRSVSWYQQTPGQGLQFLFEYFSETQRNKGNFPGRFSGRQFSNSRSEMNVSTLELGDSALYLCASSVTGPETQYFGPGTRLLVL.

This clonotype was counted a few times. The chain joins TRBV19 to TRBJ1-5; D uncertain. Germline V lookup: CDR1 LNHDA, CDR2 SQIVND (reference sequence). Trimming shortened V by 6 bases and J by 7 bases, and 13 bases separated the two germline ends. The CDR3 length is 13 residues. The CDR3 bases are TGTGCCAGTAGCGGACCCTACGCCCAGCCCCAGCATTTT. Amino acids: CASSGPYAQPQHF.

This clonotype was counted at least ten times. The genes are TRBV5-1 and TRBJ2-1; D tentatively reads TRBD1 or TRBD2 (5 bases each). The CDR3 totals 12 residues. Germline CDR1 reads SGHRS; CDR2 reads YFSETQ. V was pared by 2 bases and J by 9 bases, with 9 bases between. In DNA form, the CDR3 reads TGCGCCAGCAGCTTTTGGGGGAGTGAGCAGTTCTTC. Its translation: CASSFWGSEQFF.

The CDR3 region is CASSPRVNTEAFF. The CDR3 DNA sequence: TGTGCCAGTAGCCCCAGGGTTAACACTGAAGCTTTCTTT. V usage is TRBV19 and J usage is TRBJ1-1; possibly TRBD1 for D (5 bases). Deletions cut 6 bases from V and 2 bases from J, with 10 bases between. Germline V lookup: CDR1 LNHDA, CDR2 SQIVND (reference sequence). The CDR3 totals 13 residues.